The present entry profiles one T cell receptor beta chain with its context. This entry comes from a study of blood T cell repertoires in COVID-19. Study-wide background: From the United States, Italy and Spain came samples of acute and convalescent COVID-19. PBMCs, B-cell-depleted T cells, or T cells were the source of the cDNA or gDNA that made up the material.

In the authors' methods: It was from reference gene primer amplification that nucleated cell counts were estimated. TCRdb's table, derived via immunoSEQ multiplex PCR, lists solely in-frame clones and lacks some. V and J calls and clone size follow that table, whereas D and trimming were derived from the DNA. The sample lists 65,000 to 75,000 clones, approximately 83% occurring once. Sequenced input: peripheral blood. This sequence originates from a man older than 75 with acute or convalescent COVID-19.

The CDR3 loop is CASSLDAGGNGELFF. The CDR3 DNA reads as TGCGCCAGCAGCTTGGATGCAGGGGGCAACGGGGAGCTGTTTTTT. This chain links TRBV5-1 with TRBJ2-2, with 8 bases lining up with TRBD1. Germline assignment: CDR1 SGHRS and CDR2 YFSETQ. CDR3 length equals 15 residues. V shed 0 bases, J shed 7 bases, and the junction held 5 bases outside the gene matches.